This TCR beta chain was observed in a study of T cells expressing NK-cell markers. The authors generated TCR beta cDNA through 5'RACE template switching with UMIs. Each CDR3 protein gets one entry in TCRdb, which reprocessed the 5' RACE reads and gives no DNA. The sample's table shows about 390,000 distinct CDR3 sequences. Study-level points and caveats: Expanded NKG2C+ T cell clones were not confirmed as HCMV-specific.

The CDR3 covers 18 residues. In germline, CDR1 is DFQATT, CDR2 SNEGSKA (reference sequence). Concerning this clonotype itself: Its specificity is not known.

The source of this sequence is a woman in her forties or fifties in good health. Input material: blood T cells: a sorted CD56 or NKG2C T cell subset, CD4+ or CD8+ T cells, or bulk PBMC T cells (not recorded which). V gene TRBV20-1 combines with J gene TRBJ2-1; TCRdb's assignment of TRBD2 cannot be checked, as there is no DNA. CDR3 region: CSARGGLAGGPSGGEQFF.